Presented here are 28 T cell receptor beta chains from one specimen sequenced in a study of blood T cell repertoires in COVID-19. TCRdb's copy holds only in-frame clones and misses some; the assay was immunoSEQ multiplex PCR. The data show approximately 220,000 clones, about 88% seen once. Sequenced material: PBMCs or T cells enriched from blood (not recorded which). The origin of the receptors is a woman in her twenties or thirties who had recovered from COVID-19.

The chain joins TRBV29-1 to TRBJ1-2, with D uncertain. The length of the CDR3 is 11 residues. V was shortened by 4 bases and J by 4 bases, with 7 bases between the two germline ends. The germline V gene has CDR1 SQVTM and CDR2 ANQGSEA. The CDR3 region is CSVAGFYGYTF. The DNA for the CDR3 is TGCAGCGTTGCGGGATTCTATGGCTACACCTTC.

The V and J genes are TRBV7-3 and TRBJ2-2; the D is unclear. Germline loops: CDR1 SGHTA, CDR2 FQGTGA. Trimming left V 5 bases short and J 6 bases short, with 13 bases between. This CDR3 is 14 amino acids long. The CDR3 reads CASSRYEVPGELFF. CDR3 coding DNA: TGTGCCAGCAGCCGTTATGAGGTCCCCGGGGAGCTGTTTTTT.

V and J are TRBV11-2 and TRBJ2-3; no clear D. V was shortened by 0 bases and J by 4 bases, with 11 bases between the two germline ends. The germline V gene encodes CDR1 SGHAT and CDR2 FQNNGV. This CDR3 is 15 amino acids long. This CDR3 is CASSLEGKSADTQYF. CDR3 in DNA: TGTGCCAGCAGCTTAGAGGGCAAATCGGCAGATACGCAGTATTTT. Together with reference TRBV11-2 and TRBJ2-3, the CDR3 gives the full variable domain: EAGVAQSPRYKIIEKRQSVAFWCNPISGHATLYWYQQILGQGPKLLIQFQNNGVVDDSQLPKDRFSAERLKGVDSTLKIQPAKLEDSAVYLCASSLEGKSADTQYFGPGTRLTVL.

J is TRBJ1-2 and V is TRBV3-1 (or the pseudogene TRBV3-2), with TRBD1 identical over 9 bases. Per germline, CDR1 LGHDT and CDR2 YNNKEL (reference sequence). V shed 8 bases and J 5 bases; nucleotides not matched to a gene: 6. This CDR3 region has 13 residues. The chain's CDR3 is CASEMGQGYGYTF. CDR3 DNA: TGTGCCAGCGAGATGGGACAGGGTTATGGCTACACCTTC.

The chain couples TRBV7-8 to TRBJ1-1; D is unresolved. Germline lookup yields CDR1 SGHVS and CDR2 FQNEAQ. The CDR3 is 15 amino acids. V was trimmed by 4 bases and J by 2 bases, leaving 14 bases between them. CDR3 region: CASSYVRTENTEAFF. The CDR3 DNA reads TGTGCCAGCAGCTACGTAAGGACTGAAAACACTGAAGCTTTCTTT.

V is TRBV6-2 or TRBV6-3 and J is TRBJ2-1; 7 bases are a match to TRBD1. Unmatched junction bases numbered 8, after V lost 6 bases and J lost 6 bases. Germline CDR1 is MNHEY and CDR2 is SVGEGT. The CDR3 covers 14 residues. This CDR3 reads CASSETGFGNEQFF. In DNA, the CDR3 is TGTGCCAGCAGCGAGACAGGGTTTGGCAATGAGCAGTTCTTC.

This clone was seen once. The rearrangement uses TRBV19 and TRBJ1-4; unclear D gene. V was clipped by 5 bases and J by 10 bases, with 14 bases between them. The CDR3 runs 13 residues. CDR1 and CDR2 from the germline V gene are LNHDA and SQIVND (reference sequence). DNA for the CDR3: TGTGCCAGTAGTGTTCGACGGAGATCAAAACTGTTTTTT. As protein: CASSVRRRSKLFF.

The rearrangement uses TRBV29-1 and TRBJ1-4; D gene uncertain. Trimming stripped 7 bases from V and 3 bases from J, with 12 bases between. The CDR3 is made up of 13 amino acids. Germline V gives CDR1 SQVTM, CDR2 ANQGSEA. CDR3 protein: CSAGRSPNEKLFF. DNA of the CDR3: TGCAGCGCCGGTAGGAGCCCTAATGAAAAACTGTTTTTT.

The genes are TRBV19 and TRBJ2-1, with D possibly matching TRBD1 (7 bases). The CDR3 contains 15 residues. Germline CDR1 reads LNHDA; CDR2 reads SQIVND (reference sequence). V lost 7 bases and J lost 8, with 21 bases in between. The CDR3, as DNA: TGTGCCAGTACTCCCCCAGGGGGGTACTTGTATGAGCAGTTCTTC. This sequence encodes CASTPPGGYLYEQFF.

The gene calls are TRBV7-2 and TRBJ1-2; 8 nucleotides align to TRBD1. Trimming at V came to 6 bases and at J to 5 bases, leaving 11 bases not matched to a gene. The CDR3 runs to 15 residues. Germline CDR1 is SGHTA and CDR2 is FQGNSA. The CDR3 protein is CASRPDRGHPYGYTF. As DNA, the CDR3 is TGTGCCAGCAGGCCTGACAGGGGCCACCCTTATGGCTACACCTTC.

The chain combines TRBV6-5 with TRBJ2-7, with D perhaps TRBD1 (5 bases). Trimming removed 3 bases at V and 4 bases at J, with 13 bases between. Germline V gene lookup returns CDR1 MNHEY and CDR2 SVGAGI. The CDR3 spans 14 residues. In DNA form, the CDR3 reads TGTGCCAGCAGTTATAGCAGGGCGAGGTACGAGCAGTACTTC. Its protein is CASSYSRARYEQYF.

This clone was counted a few times. The chain is built from TRBV4-1 and TRBJ1-6, with a possible D match to TRBD1 (6 bases). Germline lookup yields CDR1 MGHRA and CDR2 YSYEKL. Trimming pared 2 bases from V and 3 bases from J, leaving 17 bases between. This CDR3 spans 18 amino acids. CDR3 nucleotides: TGCGCCAGCAGCCAATTCCCTCACAGGGACGTCTATAATTCACCCCTCCACTTT. It yields the protein CASSQFPHRDVYNSPLHF.

This chain connects TRBV29-1 to TRBJ1-2, with unresolved D. Germline assignment: CDR1 SQVTM and CDR2 ANQGSEA. The CDR3 runs 13 residues. The ends were cut back, 6 bases at V and 3 bases at J, with 14 bases in the middle. The CDR3, as DNA: TGCAGCGTGAGCATAACCAACTACTATGGCTACACCTTC. It is translated as CSVSITNYYGYTF.

The genes are TRBV4-3 and TRBJ2-6; D remains ambiguous. V lost 0 bases and J 0 bases, leaving 9 bases between the germline ends. The germline CDR1 and CDR2 sequences are LGHNA and YSLEER. CDR3 size: 17 residues. CDR3 in amino acids: CASSQDPDFSGANVLTF. The CDR3 nucleotides read TGCGCCAGCAGCCAAGATCCAGACTTCTCTGGGGCCAACGTCCTGACTTTC.

V gene TRBV6-5 combines with J gene TRBJ2-5, with 9 bases fitting TRBD2. The length of the CDR3 is 15 residues. Germline V CDR1 and CDR2: MNHEY, SVGAGI. J was trimmed by 1 base and V by 7 bases; bases with no gene match: 7. The CDR3 DNA sequence: TGTGCCAGCACCCTAAGCGGGGGGCTCCAAGAGACCCAGTACTTC. Its protein product is CASTLSGGLQETQYF.

V gene TRBV5-1 combines with J gene TRBJ2-1; D is ambiguous. From germline, CDR1 is SGHRS and CDR2 YFSETQ. The CDR3 extends over 11 amino acids. V was clipped by 5 bases and J by 8 bases, with 8 bases between them. The CDR3 loop is CASRLVDEQFF. The CDR3 nucleotides read TGCGCCAGCAGACTGGTAGATGAGCAGTTCTTC.

V is TRBV7-9 and J is TRBJ1-2; D not resolved. The CDR3 runs to 14 residues. Deletions cut 2 bases from V and 7 bases from J, with 14 bases between. CDR1 is SEHNR, CDR2 FQNEAQ, per germline (reference sequence). CDR3 in DNA: TGTGCCAGCAGCTTAACAGACCGTACTCTTGGCTACACCTTC. Residues: CASSLTDRTLGYTF.

The chain links TRBV7-3 to TRBJ2-1; 7 bases map to TRBD2. Germline loops: CDR1 SGHTA, CDR2 FQGTGA. Trimming at V came to 5 bases and at J to 0 bases, leaving 4 bases not matched to a gene. CDR3 size: 15 residues. The CDR3 spells CASSASGGSYNEQFF. The CDR3 DNA reads as TGTGCCAGCAGCGCCTCGGGGGGCTCCTACAATGAGCAGTTCTTC.

As to this clone: This sample also contains other DNA sequences that code for the same CDR3. Here the CDR3 reads CASSYGGSYGYTF. The DNA for the CDR3 is TGTGCCAGCAGTTACGGGGGGAGCTATGGCTACACCTTC. The chain uses TRBV6-5 and TRBJ1-2; TRBD1 might be the D (5 bases). Germline V CDR1 and CDR2: MNHEY, SVGAGI. V lost 2 bases to trimming and J lost 4 bases, with 8 bases between them. This CDR3 region has 13 residues.

This chain connects TRBV7-9 to TRBJ2-5; unclear D gene. The CDR3 consists of 18 residues. V was cut by 5 bases and J by 4 bases, with 26 bases left in between. Germline V lookup: CDR1 SEHNR, CDR2 FQNEAQ (reference sequence). This CDR3 reads CASSNPRGKISKGETQYF. For the CDR3, the DNA is TGTGCCAGCAGCAACCCCCGAGGAAAGATATCGAAAGGAGAGACCCAGTACTTC.

The chain joins TRBV27 to TRBJ2-3, with 12 bases identical to TRBD2. Germline lookup yields CDR1 MNHEY and CDR2 SMNVEV (reference sequence). V trimming: 2 bases; J trimming: 7 bases; junction bases outside the gene matches: 13. The CDR3 contains 18 residues. CDR3 amino acids: CASSLVGLAGGVSNTQYF. The CDR3 coding sequence is TGTGCCAGCAGTTTAGTGGGTCTAGCGGGGGGGGTTTCAAATACGCAGTATTTT.

The V call is TRBV5-1, the J call TRBJ2-3; the D is unclear. The germline CDR1 and CDR2 sequences are SGHRS and YFSETQ. V was pared by 2 bases and J by 2 bases, with 6 bases between. The CDR3 runs 13 residues. The CDR3 reads CASSLLSTDTQYF. Here the CDR3 DNA reads TGCGCCAGCAGCTTACTTTCCACAGATACGCAGTATTTT. Together with reference TRBV5-1 and TRBJ2-3, the CDR3 gives the full variable domain: KAGVTQTPRYLIKTRGQQVTLSCSPISGHRSVSWYQQTPGQGLQFLFEYFSETQRNKGNFPGRFSGRQFSNSRSEMNVSTLELGDSALYLCASSLLSTDTQYFGPGTRLTVL.

This chain joins TRBV25-1 and TRBJ1-3; D is possibly TRBD1 (5 bases). CDR3 length: 15 residues. Deletions cut 1 base from V and 2 bases from J, with 9 bases between. Germline-derived CDR1 and CDR2 are MGHDK and SYGVNS. The CDR3 is CASSEWGGPGNTIYF. Here the CDR3 DNA reads TGTGCCAGCAGTGAATGGGGGGGACCTGGAAACACCATATATTTT.

The chain links TRBV2 to TRBJ1-2; maybe TRBD1 (5 bases). Trimming cost V 2 bases and J 5 bases, with 12 bases left between them. This CDR3 region has 14 residues. Germline assignment: CDR1 SNHLY and CDR2 FYNNEI. For the CDR3, the DNA is TGTGCCAGCAGTGAAATTGGGGGGGAATATGGCTACACCTTC. It codes for CASSEIGGEYGYTF.

V is TRBV3-1 (or the pseudogene TRBV3-2) and J is TRBJ1-3; the match to TRBD1 covers 7 bases. CDR3 length: 18 amino acids. Germline V gene sequence: CDR1 LGHDT, CDR2 YNNKEL (reference sequence). V lost 0 bases to trimming and J lost 0 bases; unmatched junction nucleotides: 8. CDR3 coding DNA: TGTGCCAGCAGCCAAGATAGCCCAGGGGGGTTCTCTGGAAACACCATATATTTT. This sequence encodes CASSQDSPGGFSGNTIYF.

This clone was counted between two and nine times. This chain uses TRBV4-1 with TRBJ1-3, with D perhaps TRBD1 (5 bases). V gave up 3 bases and J gave up 2 bases, with 14 bases separating them. CDR1 is MGHRA and CDR2 is YSYEKL in the germline V gene. The CDR3 runs to 16 residues. CDR3 bases: TGCGCCAGCAGCCACCCAACGGCAGGGACTGGAAACACCATATATTTT. Translating it yields CASSHPTAGTGNTIYF.

This rearrangement joins TRBV5-4 to TRBJ1-1; D perhaps matches TRBD1 (5 bases). The germline gives CDR1 SGHNT, CDR2 YYREEE (reference sequence). The V gene lost 3 bases and the J gene lost 8 bases, with 11 bases spanning the gap. The CDR3 runs 12 residues. DNA of the CDR3: TGTGCCAGCAGCTCTAGGGGAGGGGAAGCTTTCTTT. Its translation: CASSSRGGEAFF.

This sequence joins TRBV21-1 and TRBJ1-2. TRBV21-1 represents a pseudogene. This CDR3 is 14 amino acids long. The CDR3 nucleotides read TGTGCCAGCAGCCACACCCGAGGGTTAGATGGCTACACCTTC. It specifies CASSHTRGLDGYTF.